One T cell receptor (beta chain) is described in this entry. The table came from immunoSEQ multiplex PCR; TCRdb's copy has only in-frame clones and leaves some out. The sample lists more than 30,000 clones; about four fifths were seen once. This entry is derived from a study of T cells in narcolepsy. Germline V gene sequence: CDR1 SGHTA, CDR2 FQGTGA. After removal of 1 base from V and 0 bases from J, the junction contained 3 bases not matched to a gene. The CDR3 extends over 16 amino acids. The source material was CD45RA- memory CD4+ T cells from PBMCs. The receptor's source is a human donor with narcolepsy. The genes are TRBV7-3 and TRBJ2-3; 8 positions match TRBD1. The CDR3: CASSLRPGGSTDTQYF. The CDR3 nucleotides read TGTGCCAGCAGCTTAAGGCCAGGGGGCAGCACAGATACGCAGTATTTT.